One TCR beta chain is described in this entry. The target antigen is unknown. J lost 5 bases, V lost 2 bases, and 7 bases had no gene match. Germline CDR1 reads SGHTA; CDR2 reads FQGNSA. There are 16 residues in the CDR3. TCRdb's copy holds only in-frame clones and misses some; the assay was immunoSEQ multiplex PCR. The data show roughly 96,000 clones, about 84% seen once. Any history of autoimmune disease or systemic immunosuppression disqualified patients. This sample is part of a study of OX40 agonist ivuxolimab in advanced cancers. Whole-study findings and limits: Among patients with partial responses at 0.1-3.0 mg/kg, clonal expansion was among the lowest. Certain nonresponding patients likewise had low normalized T-cell clonal expansion.

The receptor was isolated from an adult with an advanced solid tumor such as melanoma, head and neck, liver or kidney cancer. The sequences come from CD4+ or CD8+ T cells sorted from blood, collected in a trial of the OX40 agonist ivuxolimab. This chain joins TRBV7-2 and TRBJ2-1; 9 bases align to TRBD2. CDR3 protein: CASSLRRLAGNNEQFF. DNA for the CDR3: TGTGCCAGCAGCTTACGTAGGCTAGCGGGAAACAATGAGCAGTTCTTC.